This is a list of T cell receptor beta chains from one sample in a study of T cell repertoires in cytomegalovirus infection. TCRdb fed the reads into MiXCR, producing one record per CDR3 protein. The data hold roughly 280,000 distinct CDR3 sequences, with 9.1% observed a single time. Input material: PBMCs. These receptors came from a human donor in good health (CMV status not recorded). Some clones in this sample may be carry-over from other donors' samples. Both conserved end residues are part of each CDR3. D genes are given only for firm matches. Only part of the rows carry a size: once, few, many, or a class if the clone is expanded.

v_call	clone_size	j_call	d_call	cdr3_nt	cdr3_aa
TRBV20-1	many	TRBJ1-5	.	TGCAGTGCTAGAGAATTCGGTGGGGGTAATCAGCCCCAGCATTTT	CSAREFGGGNQPQHF
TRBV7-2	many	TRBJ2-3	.	TGTGCCAGCAGCTTAACCCGGCTCCAAGATACGCAGTATTTT	CASSLTRLQDTQYF
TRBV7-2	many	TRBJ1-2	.	TGTGCCAGCAGACCTCCGGGATCAAACTATGGCTACACCTTC	CASRPPGSNYGYTF
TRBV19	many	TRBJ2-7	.	TGTGCCAGTAGTATCTCCGCCGGGACACCCATTCCCCTCGAGCAGTACTTC	CASSISAGTPIPLEQYF
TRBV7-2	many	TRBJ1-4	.	TGTGCCAGCAGCTTAGTCCAGACAGCGAATGAAAAACTGTTTTTT	CASSLVQTANEKLFF
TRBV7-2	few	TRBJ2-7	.	TGTGCCAGCAGCTTAAACAGCCTCTACGAGCAGTACTTC	CASSLNSLYEQYF
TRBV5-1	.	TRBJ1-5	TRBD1	TGCGCCAGCAGCCCGGGTGCAGGGGGTAGCAATCAGCCCCAGCATTTT	CASSPGAGGSNQPQHF
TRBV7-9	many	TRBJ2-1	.	TGTGCCAGCAGCTTAGAGCAGAGCTCCTACAATGAGCAGTTCTTC	CASSLEQSSYNEQFF
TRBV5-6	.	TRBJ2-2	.	TGTGCCAGCAGCCCCGACCCTACGGGGACCGGGGAGCTGTTTTTT	CASSPDPTGTGELFF
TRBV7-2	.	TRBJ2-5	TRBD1	TGTGCCAGCAGCCGGACAGGACTAGAGACCCAGTACTTC	CASSRTGLETQYF
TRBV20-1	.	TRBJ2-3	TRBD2	TGCAGTGCTAGAGCTCGTAGCGGGAGGGCAGATACGCAGTATTTT	CSARARSGRADTQYF
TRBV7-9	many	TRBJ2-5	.	TGTGCCAGCAGCTTAGAAGGGGGTCCGCAAGAGACCCAGTACTTC	CASSLEGGPQETQYF
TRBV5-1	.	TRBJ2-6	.	TGCGCCAGCAGCTTGGTTGGGGCGAACAACGTCCTGACTTTC	CASSLVGANNVLTF
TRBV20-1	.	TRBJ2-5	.	TGCAGTGCCCCGGGGGTGCCAGTACCAGAGACCCAGTACTTC	CSAPGVPVPETQYF
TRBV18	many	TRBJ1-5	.	TGTGCCAGCTCACCCCAGTCGGGACAAGATGATAGCAATCAGCCCCAGCATTTT	CASSPQSGQDDSNQPQHF
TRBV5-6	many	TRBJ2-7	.	TGTGCCAGCAGCTTAGGGCGCGATTTAGAGTACTTC	CASSLGRDLEYF
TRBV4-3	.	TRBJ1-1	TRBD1	TGCGCCAGCAGTCAATCCGAGCGGGACAGAGAAGCTTTCTTT	CASSQSERDREAFF
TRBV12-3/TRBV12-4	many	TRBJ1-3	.	TGTGCCAGCAGTTTCGGGACAAGACTCTCTGGAAACACCATATATTTT	CASSFGTRLSGNTIYF
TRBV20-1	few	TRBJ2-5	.	TGCAGTGCTAGCCCACCGACTATACGACAAGAGACCCAGTACTTC	CSASPPTIRQETQYF
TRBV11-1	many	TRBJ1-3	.	TGTGCCAGCAGCTTAGAACAAACAAACGGAAACACCATATATTTT	CASSLEQTNGNTIYF
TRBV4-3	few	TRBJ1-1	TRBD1	TGCGCCAGCAGCGAACAGGGGGGGGTTGGAGCTTTCTTT	CASSEQGGVGAFF
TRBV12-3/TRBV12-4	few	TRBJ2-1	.	TGTGCCAGCAGCCACGGGACGCTTCGGGGTGAGCAGTTCTTC	CASSHGTLRGEQFF
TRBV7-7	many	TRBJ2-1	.	TGTGCTAGCAGCTTAGGCGGGGCCCCACACAATGAGCAGTTCTTC	CASSLGGAPHNEQFF
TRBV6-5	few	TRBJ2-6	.	TGTGCCGTAGGGACTCCTGGGGCCAACGTCCTGACTTTC	CAVGTPGANVLTF
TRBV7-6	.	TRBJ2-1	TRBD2	TGTGCCAGCAGCTCCGGGACTAGCGGGGGACGAACTAACAATGAGCAGTTCTTC	CASSSGTSGGRTNNEQFF
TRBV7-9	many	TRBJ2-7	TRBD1	TGTGCCAGCAGCTTCCGACAGGGGGGCGAGCAGTACTTC	CASSFRQGGEQYF
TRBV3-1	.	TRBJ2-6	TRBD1	TGTGCCAGCAGCCAAGAGTCCGGGACAGTGACCTCTGGGGCCAACGTCCTGACTTTC	CASSQESGTVTSGANVLTF
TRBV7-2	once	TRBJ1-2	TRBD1	TGTGTCAGCAGCTTAGTGCAGGGGGACTATGGCTACACCTTC	CVSSLVQGDYGYTF
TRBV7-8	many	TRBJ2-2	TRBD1	TGTGCCAGCACCCCCACCATGGGGCAGGGGGCGGGAACCGGGGAGCTGTTTTTT	CASTPTMGQGAGTGELFF
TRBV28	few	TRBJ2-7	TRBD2	TGTGCCAGCAGCTTCACCGGGACTAATACCTACGAGCAGTACTTC	CASSFTGTNTYEQYF
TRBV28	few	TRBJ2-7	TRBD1	TGTGCCAGCAGTTTAGGGACAGCCATGGGTTACGAGCAGTACTTC	CASSLGTAMGYEQYF
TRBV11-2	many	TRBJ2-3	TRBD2	TGTGCCAGCAGCTTGAGACTAGCCAGTAGCTCAGATACGCAGTATTTT	CASSLRLASSSDTQYF
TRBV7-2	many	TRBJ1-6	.	TGTGCCAGCAGCCGGGACGGGAATTCACCCCTCCACTTT	CASSRDGNSPLHF
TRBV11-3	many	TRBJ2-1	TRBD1	TGTGCCAGCAGAAGGGACAGGGCGGCGGATGAGCAGTTCTTC	CASRRDRAADEQFF
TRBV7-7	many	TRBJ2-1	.	TGTGCTAGCAGCGCCACACCGGGGGTTGAGCAGTTCTTC	CASSATPGVEQFF
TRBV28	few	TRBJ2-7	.	TGTGCCAGCAGCCAAGGGTGGGGCGAGCAGTACTTC	CASSQGWGEQYF
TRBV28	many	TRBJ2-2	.	TGTGCCAGCAGTTTCCAGGACGGGGGGCCCGGGGAGCTGTTTTTT	CASSFQDGGPGELFF
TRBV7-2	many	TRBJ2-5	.	TGTGCCAGCAGCTTAGAGGCAGTAGGAGAGACCCAGTACTTC	CASSLEAVGETQYF
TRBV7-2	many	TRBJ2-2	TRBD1	TGTGCCAGCAGCTTACCGCAGGGGGCAGTCACCGGGGAGCTGTTTTTT	CASSLPQGAVTGELFF
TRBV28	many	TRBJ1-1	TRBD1	TGTGCCAGCAGTTTATACAGGGGCACTGAAGCTTTCTTT	CASSLYRGTEAFF
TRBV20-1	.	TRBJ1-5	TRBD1	TGCAGTGCTCGACAGGGGGCCGCGGACAATCAGCCCCAGCATTTT	CSARQGAADNQPQHF
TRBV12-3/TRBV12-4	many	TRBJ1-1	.	TGTGCCAGCAGCGGGGGAGGGCGGCGCTACACTGAAGCTTTCTTT	CASSGGGRRYTEAFF
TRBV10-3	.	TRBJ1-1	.	TGTGCCATCAGTGAGTTTGTCGGCGACACTGAAGCTTTCTTT	CAISEFVGDTEAFF
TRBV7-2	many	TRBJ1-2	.	TGTGCCAGCAGCTTAGACACCCGCCTGGTAGCGAACTATGGCTACACCTTC	CASSLDTRLVANYGYTF
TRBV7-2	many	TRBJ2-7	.	TGTGCCAGCAGCTTACAAGGCGGAGCATCCCTCTACGAGCAGTACTTC	CASSLQGGASLYEQYF
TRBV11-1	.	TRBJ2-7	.	TGTGCCAGCAGCTTATTATCCAGCCACTCCTACGAGCAGTACTTC	CASSLLSSHSYEQYF